A single sample gave rise to the 20 T cell receptor beta chains below, sequenced in a study of T cells in Graves' hyperthyroidism and ophthalmopathy. Regions amplified from RNA transcripts were the TCR beta CDR3 regions. Carried out on the TCR CDR3, a first-round RT-PCR used the HTBI primer set. TCRdb independently ran MiXCR on the multiplex PCR reads; one entry per CDR3 protein. This sample has 370,000 or so distinct CDR3 sequences, with about 15% found just once. Sequenced input: blood. All receptors come from a woman aged 18-35 years with Graves' hyperthyroidism that later progressed to Graves' ophthalmopathy.

This clonotype was picked up a small number of times. This sequence joins TRBV6-1 and TRBJ2-7, with D uncertain. The CDR3 runs 12 residues. Germline V gene data show CDR1 as MNHNS and CDR2 as SASEGT. Trimming cost V 4 bases and J 2 bases, with 6 bases left between them. The CDR3 reads CASSGVAYEQYF. The CDR3 coding sequence is TGTGCCAGCAGTGGAGTGGCCTACGAGCAGTACTTC.

The table lists this clonotype with many counts. The chain combines TRBV28 with TRBJ2-3, with 8 nucleotides matching TRBD2. CDR3 length: 14 amino acids. V dropped 5 bases and J dropped 4; count of bases not matched to a gene: 5. In germline, CDR1 is MDHEN, CDR2 SYDVKM. The CDR3 loop reads CASSRSGKADTQYF. CDR3 DNA sequence: TGTGCCAGCAGTCGTAGCGGGAAGGCAGATACGCAGTATTTT.

The chain couples TRBV4-1 to TRBJ1-2; 7 nucleotides agree with TRBD1. The CDR3 sequence is 15 residues long. CDR1 is MGHRA and CDR2 is YSYEKL in the germline V gene. The junction had 6 bases not matched to a gene; V was cut back by 1 base and J by 4 bases. CDR3 nucleotide sequence: TGCGCCAGCAGCCAAGGGACAGGAGCCTTCTATGGCTACACCTTC. Protein product: CASSQGTGAFYGYTF.

This chain links TRBV6-1 with TRBJ2-2; D gene uncertain. The CDR3 extends over 16 amino acids. Germline V CDR1 and CDR2: MNHNS, SASEGT. V gave up 5 bases and J gave up 6 bases, with 19 bases separating them. DNA of the CDR3: TGTGCCAGCAGTAACGACCCGGGCGGTCGATCCGGGGAGCTGTTTTTT. The encoded protein is CASSNDPGGRSGELFF.

This clonotype was counted between two and nine times. V is TRBV4-1 and J is TRBJ1-5; 7 nucleotides line up with TRBD1. Germline CDR1 and CDR2: MGHRA and YSYEKL. CDR3 length: 15 residues. V lost 2 bases to trimming and J lost 7 bases; unmatched junction nucleotides: 8. Written as DNA, the CDR3 is TGCGCCAGCAGCCAAATAGACAGGGTCCGCCAGCCCCAGCATTTT. Its translation: CASSQIDRVRQPQHF.

This clonotype was counted a single time. The chain combines TRBV27 with TRBJ1-2; unclear D gene. The CDR3 has 12 amino acids. V shed 5 bases and J shed 2 bases, with 6 bases lying between them. In germline, CDR1 is MNHEY, CDR2 SMNVEV (reference sequence). The CDR3 loop reads CASSGMNYGYTF. DNA of the CDR3: TGTGCCAGCAGTGGGATGAACTATGGCTACACCTTC.

This clonotype was observed a few times. The J gene is TRBJ1-3, the V gene TRBV10-3; 8 bases are a match to TRBD1. V trimming: 6 bases; J trimming: 0 bases; junction bases outside the gene matches: 4. The CDR3 is 15 residues long. In germline, CDR1 is ENHRY, CDR2 SYGVKD. CDR3 DNA sequence: TGTGCCATCAGCGAAACAGGGGGCTCTGGAAACACCATATATTTT. It codes for CAISETGGSGNTIYF.

This chain uses TRBV25-1 with TRBJ2-1, with D possibly being TRBD2 (5 bases). Germline loops: CDR1 MGHDK, CDR2 SYGVNS. Trimming pared 1 base from V and 7 bases from J, leaving 5 bases between. The CDR3 runs 12 residues. CDR3 protein: CASSESGNEQFF. In nucleotides, the CDR3 is TGTGCCAGCAGTGAATCGGGAAATGAGCAGTTCTTC.

The chain employs TRBV24-1 and TRBJ2-1, with TRBD1 identical over 10 bases. The germline CDR1 and CDR2 sequences are KGHDR and SFDVKD. J lost 7 bases, V lost 4 bases, and 6 bases had no gene match. CDR3 length: 15 amino acids. This CDR3 reads CATSDPGTGVNEQFF. CDR3 nucleotides: TGTGCCACCAGTGACCCCGGGACAGGGGTGAATGAGCAGTTCTTC.

This clonotype showed up many times. This chain uses TRBV11-2 with TRBJ1-1; no clear D. The CDR3 sequence is 14 residues long. Germline lookup yields CDR1 SGHAT and CDR2 FQNNGV. Trimming removed 8 bases from V and 0 bases from J, with 13 bases in between. CDR3 DNA sequence: TGTGCCAGCTCCCAAGGGCCTCTGAACACTGAAGCTTTCTTT. The encoded protein is CASSQGPLNTEAFF.

Of note for this clonotype: A much larger clone lies a single base off, so this may be a read error. The chain joins TRBV7-8 to TRBJ1-5; the D gene is possibly TRBD1 (5 bases). CDR1 is SGHVS and CDR2 is FQNEAQ in the germline V gene. CDR3 length equals 16 residues. The CDR3 sequence: CVSSLGVEWSNQPQHF. CDR3 DNA: TGTGTCAGCAGCTTAGGGGTTGAGTGGAGCAATCAGCCCCAGCATTTT.

On this clonotype: Just one base apart from a much larger clone, this may be a read error. J is TRBJ2-3 and V is TRBV7-9, with D uncertain. The CDR3 contains 15 residues. The germline V gene has CDR1 SEHNR and CDR2 FQNEAQ (reference sequence). The CDR3 sequence: CVSSPLLSATDTQYF. The CDR3 nucleotides read TGTGTCAGCAGCCCCCTCCTCTCCGCCACAGATACGCAGTATTTT.

This clonotype occurred many times. The rearrangement uses TRBV20-1 and TRBJ2-5; D may be TRBD1 or TRBD2 (5 bases each). The CDR3 runs 16 residues. Germline V gene data show CDR1 as DFQATT and CDR2 as SNEGSKA (reference sequence). The V and J ends lost 0 bases and 1 base respectively, with 15 bases between them. The CDR3 protein is CSARERGVRLQETQYF. CDR3 in DNA: TGCAGTGCTAGAGAACGAGGGGTGAGGCTCCAAGAGACCCAGTACTTC.

In this sample, this clonotype is medium-sized. V is TRBV2 and J is TRBJ2-7, with D maybe TRBD1 (6 bases). CDR1 is SNHLY, CDR2 FYNNEI, per germline. The CDR3 totals 11 residues. The V end lost 8 bases, the J end lost 3 bases, and 8 bases lay between the germline ends. The CDR3 is CASGQNYEQYF. The CDR3 nucleotides read TGTGCCAGCGGACAGAACTACGAGCAGTACTTC.

This clonotype has at least ten counts. The gene calls are TRBV28 and TRBJ2-3; 7 bases are shared with TRBD2. The CDR3 is 17 amino acids. Per germline, CDR1 MDHEN and CDR2 SYDVKM. Losses at the gene ends were 5 bases for V and 1 base for J; bases not matched to a gene: 12. The CDR3 bases are TGTGCCAGCAGTCCCAGGCCAACGGGAGGAGGCACAGATACGCAGTATTTT. This gives the protein CASSPRPTGGGTDTQYF.

The rearrangement joins TRBV3-1 to TRBJ1-2; no reliable D call. CDR1 and CDR2 (germline): LGHDT, YNNKEL (reference sequence). CDR3 size: 14 residues. V was shortened by 4 bases and J by 4 bases, with 13 bases between the two germline ends. CDR3 loop: CASSPQAAPYGYTF. CDR3 nucleotide sequence: TGTGCCAGCAGCCCTCAGGCAGCTCCCTATGGCTACACCTTC.

This clonotype turned up a few times. V usage is TRBV4-1 and J usage is TRBJ2-7; 7 nucleotides match TRBD1. V lost 3 bases to trimming and J lost 2 bases; unmatched junction nucleotides: 7. The V gene's germline CDR1 is MGHRA and CDR2 YSYEKL. This CDR3 is 15 amino acids long. CDR3 sequence reads: CASSHRQGETYEQYF. In DNA form, the CDR3 reads TGCGCCAGCAGCCATAGGCAGGGGGAAACCTACGAGCAGTACTTC.

This clonotype has ten or more counts. This chain connects TRBV18 to TRBJ1-5; D call uncertain. The germline CDR1 and CDR2 sequences are KGHSH and LQKENI. Deletions cut 1 base from V and 2 bases from J, with 9 bases between. The CDR3 is made up of 15 amino acids. The CDR3 sequence: CASSPRRGGNQPQHF. For the CDR3, the DNA is TGTGCCAGCTCACCACGGAGAGGAGGCAATCAGCCCCAGCATTTT.

J is TRBJ2-1 and V is TRBV12-3 or TRBV12-4; tentatively, D is TRBD2 (5 bases). Deletions cut 2 bases from V and 2 bases from J, with 22 bases between. This CDR3 contains 19 residues. In nucleotides, the CDR3 is TGTGCCAGCAGTTTACCCTCTGGGAGTGGTCGCGACACCTACAATGAGCAGTTCTTC. Encoded protein: CASSLPSGSGRDTYNEQFF.

This clonotype was seen a few times. This chain uses TRBV13 with TRBJ2-5; D might be TRBD2 (6 bases). Trimming stripped 10 bases from V and 2 bases from J, with 20 bases between. Germline V gene sequence: CDR1 PRHDT, CDR2 FYEKMQ (reference sequence). The CDR3 runs 15 residues. The CDR3 loop reads CATSGGSGRQETQYF. As DNA, the CDR3 is TGTGCCACCAGTGGGGGTAGCGGCCGACAAGAGACCCAGTACTTC.